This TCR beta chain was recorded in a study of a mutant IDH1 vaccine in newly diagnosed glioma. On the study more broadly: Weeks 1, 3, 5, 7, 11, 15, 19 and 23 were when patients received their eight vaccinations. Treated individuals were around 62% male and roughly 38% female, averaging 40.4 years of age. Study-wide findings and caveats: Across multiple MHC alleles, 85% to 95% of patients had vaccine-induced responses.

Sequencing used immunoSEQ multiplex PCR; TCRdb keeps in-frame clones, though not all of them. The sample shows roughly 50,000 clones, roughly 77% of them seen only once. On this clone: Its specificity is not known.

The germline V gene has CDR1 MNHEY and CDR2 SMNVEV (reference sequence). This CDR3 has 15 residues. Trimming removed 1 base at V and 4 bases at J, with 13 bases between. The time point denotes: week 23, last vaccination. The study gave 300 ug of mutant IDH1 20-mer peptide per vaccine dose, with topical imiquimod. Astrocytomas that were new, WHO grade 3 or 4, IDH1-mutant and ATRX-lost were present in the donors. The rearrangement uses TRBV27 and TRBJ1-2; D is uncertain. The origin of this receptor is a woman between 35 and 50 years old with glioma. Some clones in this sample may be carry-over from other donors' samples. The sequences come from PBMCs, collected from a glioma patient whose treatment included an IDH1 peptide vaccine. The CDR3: CASSLYWYRPYGYTF. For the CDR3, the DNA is TGTGCCAGCAGTTTATATTGGTACAGACCCTATGGCTACACCTTC.